The sequence of this T cell receptor beta chain was determined in a study of long-term antiretroviral therapy in people with HIV. Looking at the study overall: There is a gap of about a decade between the earliest samples and the later 2015 immediate-ART recommendation.

Findings and caveats of the study: Controls exceeded HIV repertoires in CDR3 length range. All blood samples came from the years 2004 to 2017, possibly under older ART regimens.

immunoSEQ v3.0 was run at survey level. TCRdb's copy holds only in-frame clones and misses some; the assay was immunoSEQ multiplex PCR. The table records around 34,000 clones, 65% to 90% of them present only once. Participants with HIV, all of them, were treated in the United States. Concerning this clone itself: Its antigen is unknown.

Deletions cut 6 bases from V and 1 base from J, with 12 bases between. Germline V lookup: CDR1 MDHEN, CDR2 SYDVKM. The CDR3 is made up of 14 amino acids. Specimen: unsorted PBMCs, collected 1.5 years after starting antiretroviral therapy. The source is a man younger than 35 with HIV. The chain carries TRBV28 and TRBJ1-1; possibly TRBD1 for D (5 bases). CDR3 in DNA: TGTGCCAGCAGACGGGGGGGAGGGAACACTGAAGCTTTCTTT. It translates to CASRRGGGNTEAFF.